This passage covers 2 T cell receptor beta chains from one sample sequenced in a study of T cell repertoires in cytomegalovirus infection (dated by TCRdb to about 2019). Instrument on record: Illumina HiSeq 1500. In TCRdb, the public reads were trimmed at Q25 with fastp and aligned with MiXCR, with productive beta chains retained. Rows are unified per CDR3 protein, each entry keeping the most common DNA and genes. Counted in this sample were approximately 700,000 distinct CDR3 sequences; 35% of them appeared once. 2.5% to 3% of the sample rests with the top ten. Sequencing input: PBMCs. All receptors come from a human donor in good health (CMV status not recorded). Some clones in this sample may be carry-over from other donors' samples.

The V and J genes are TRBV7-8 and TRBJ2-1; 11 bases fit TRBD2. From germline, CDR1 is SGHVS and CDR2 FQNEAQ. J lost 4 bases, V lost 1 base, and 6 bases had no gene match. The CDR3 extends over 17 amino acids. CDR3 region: CASSLVLAGVIYNEQFF. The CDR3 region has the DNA TGTGCCAGCAGCTTAGTACTAGCGGGGGTGATATACAATGAGCAGTTCTTC.

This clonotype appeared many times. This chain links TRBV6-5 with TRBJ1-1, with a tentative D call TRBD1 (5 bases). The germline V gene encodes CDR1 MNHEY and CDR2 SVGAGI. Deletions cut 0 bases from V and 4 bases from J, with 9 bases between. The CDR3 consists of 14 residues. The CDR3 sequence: CASSYSGDPTEAFF. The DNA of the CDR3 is TGTGCCAGCAGTTACTCGGGGGACCCCACTGAAGCTTTCTTT.